This TCR beta chain was sequenced for a study of T cell responses to AZD1222 COVID-19 vaccine. The CDR3 consists of 12 residues. Trimming took 3 bases from V and 4 from J, leaving 10 bases between them. The germline CDR1 and CDR2 sequences are GTSNPN and SVGIG (reference sequence). Produced via immunoSEQ multiplex PCR; TCRdb's table is partial and in-frame only. This table lists 150,000 or so clones. The V call is TRBV30, the J call TRBJ2-7; D is unclear. The specimen was peripheral blood. This clonotype was obtained from an adult in good health. CDR3 sequence: CAWSLDSYEQYF. DNA of the CDR3: TGTGCCTGGAGCCTAGACTCTTACGAGCAGTACTTC.